Each of the 17 T cell receptor beta chains below was sequenced from the same sample in a study of technical replicates of blood from several donors. Assay used: immunoSEQ multiplex PCR; TCRdb lists only in-frame clones, some missing. The sample records around 80,000 clones, approximately 96% being singletons. Sequences were obtained from T cells isolated from PBMCs. These receptors were taken from a human donor in good health.

V and J are TRBV28 and TRBJ2-3; 11 bases line up with TRBD2. Unmatched junction bases numbered 10, after V lost 8 bases and J lost 6 bases. There are 15 residues in the CDR3. Germline V gene sequence: CDR1 MDHEN, CDR2 SYDVKM. CDR3 sequence reads: CASGALAGVGDTQYF. CDR3 sequence (DNA): TGTGCCAGCGGGGCACTAGCGGGAGTAGGTGATACGCAGTATTTT.

This chain uses TRBV5-4 with TRBJ2-3; 7 bases are a match to TRBD2. The CDR3 is 15 amino acids. The junction had 5 bases not matched to a gene; V was cut back by 0 bases and J by 4 bases. The germline gives CDR1 SGHNT, CDR2 YYREEE (reference sequence). CDR3 in amino acids: CASSLELADPDTQYF. CDR3 in DNA: TGTGCCAGCAGCTTGGAGCTAGCGGACCCAGATACGCAGTATTTT.

The sample holds one count of this clone. This chain connects TRBV10-3 to TRBJ2-3; 9 positions match TRBD2. The CDR3 covers 14 residues. Germline V lookup: CDR1 ENHRY, CDR2 SYGVKD. J was trimmed by 5 bases and V by 6 bases; bases with no gene match: 6. The CDR3 nucleotides read TGTGCCATCAGCTTAGCGGGAGATGGAGATACGCAGTATTTT. It translates to CAISLAGDGDTQYF.

The V gene is TRBV2, the J gene TRBJ2-7; the D gene is possibly TRBD2 (6 bases). Germline CDR1 reads SNHLY; CDR2 reads FYNNEI. Trimming cost V 1 base and J 3 bases, with 7 bases left between them. The CDR3 sequence is 13 residues long. CDR3 protein: CASSEGLDYEQYF. In nucleotides, the CDR3 is TGTGCCAGCAGTGAAGGACTAGACTACGAGCAGTACTTC.

This chain links TRBV27 with TRBJ2-7; 10 bases fit TRBD1. CDR1 is MNHEY and CDR2 is SMNVEV in the germline V gene (reference sequence). The junction had 10 bases not matched to a gene; V was cut back by 2 bases and J by 6 bases. This CDR3 comprises 16 residues. CDR3 sequence (DNA): TGTGCCAGCAGTTTACTAAGGGGACAGGGGTTTAGCGAGCAGTACTTC. Residues: CASSLLRGQGFSEQYF.

The chain joins TRBV25-1 to TRBJ1-1, with D maybe TRBD1 (6 bases). The length of the CDR3 is 14 residues. The ends were cut back, 4 bases at V and 10 bases at J, with 19 bases in the middle. The germline V gene encodes CDR1 MGHDK and CDR2 SYGVNS. CDR3 sequence: CASSAYGTLESAFF. In DNA form, the CDR3 reads TGTGCCAGCAGTGCCTACGGGACACTGGAATCAGCTTTCTTT.

The V call is TRBV6-1, the J call TRBJ1-2, with D perhaps matching TRBD1 (5 bases). Looked up from germline, CDR1 is MNHNS and CDR2 is SASEGT. The CDR3 sequence is 14 residues long. The germline V and J ends were trimmed by 7 bases and 0 bases, with 12 bases remaining between them. The CDR3: CASKEGPANYGYTF. Here the CDR3 DNA reads TGTGCCAGCAAGGAGGGACCAGCTAACTATGGCTACACCTTC.

The J gene is TRBJ2-1, the V gene TRBV7-3, with 9 positions matching TRBD2. Losses at the gene ends were 7 bases for V and 7 bases for J; bases not matched to a gene: 8. The V gene's germline CDR1 is SGHTA and CDR2 FQGTGA. There are 14 residues in the CDR3. The CDR3 here is CASTRAGGVNEQFF. CDR3 sequence (DNA): TGTGCCAGCACCCGGGCGGGAGGGGTGAATGAGCAGTTCTTC.

This clone appeared once. The V gene is TRBV11-3, the J gene TRBJ2-3; D is uncertain. Trimming removed 3 bases from V and 4 bases from J, with 14 bases in between. Germline-derived CDR1 and CDR2 are SGHNT and YENEEA. There are 15 residues in the CDR3. The CDR3 region is CASSFVDQRADTQYF. The CDR3 DNA reads TGTGCCAGCAGCTTTGTCGACCAGCGCGCAGATACGCAGTATTTT.

The rearrangement uses TRBV28 and TRBJ2-7; 16 positions agree with TRBD2. J gave up 3 bases and V 5 bases, and 7 bases lay outside the gene matches. The CDR3 has 17 residues. Germline CDR1 is MDHEN and CDR2 is SYDVKM. CDR3 bases: TGTGCCAGCAGTCAATTGGGACTAGCGGGAGGGCACTACGAGCAGTACTTC. Translating gives CASSQLGLAGGHYEQYF.

The V gene is TRBV6-5, the J gene TRBJ1-5; D unresolved. The V gene's germline CDR1 is MNHEY and CDR2 SVGAGI. V was clipped by 0 bases and J by 7 bases, with 7 bases between them. The CDR3 has 13 amino acids. CDR3 in DNA: TGTGCCAGCAGTTACTCGCAGTGGCAGCCCCAGCATTTT. Amino acid sequence: CASSYSQWQPQHF.

This clone was counted a single time. This sequence joins TRBV25-1 and TRBJ2-3; 12 bases are shared with TRBD2. Germline V gene sequence: CDR1 MGHDK, CDR2 SYGVNS. Germline trimming cut 4 bases from V and 1 base from J; bases unmatched to any gene: 3. The CDR3 length is 16 residues. This CDR3 is CASSGTSGIGTDTQYF. In DNA form, the CDR3 reads TGTGCCAGCAGTGGGACTAGCGGGATTGGCACAGATACGCAGTATTTT.

The gene calls are TRBV4-3 and TRBJ2-3; D might be TRBD2 (5 bases). Trimming took off 0 bases at V and 2 bases at J, with 12 bases between the two ends. Germline loops: CDR1 LGHNA, CDR2 YSLEER. CDR3 length: 16 amino acids. The CDR3, as DNA: TGCGCCAGCAGCCAAGAAGCTAGCTTTTACACAGATACGCAGTATTTT. As protein: CASSQEASFYTDTQYF.

The rearrangement links TRBV9 to TRBJ2-5; no definite D call. Gene TRBJ2-7 matches the end of the DNA better, so the J call may be wrong. Germline V lookup: CDR1 SGDLS, CDR2 YYNGEE. The CDR3 has 15 amino acids. This CDR3 reads CASSVPIDKSYEQYF. CDR3 DNA sequence: TGTGCCAGCAGCGTTCCCATTGACAAGTCCTACGAGCAGTACTTC.

The chain combines TRBV29-1 with TRBJ2-7; the D is unclear. The V and J ends lost 7 bases and 0 bases respectively, with 13 bases between them. The length of the CDR3 is 13 residues. In germline, CDR1 is SQVTM, CDR2 ANQGSEA. The CDR3 region is CSAVLFSSYEQYF. The CDR3, as DNA: TGCAGCGCTGTTCTCTTTAGCTCCTACGAGCAGTACTTC.

V gene TRBV30 combines with J gene TRBJ2-7; 12 bases fit TRBD2. V was clipped by 2 bases and J by 6 bases; unmatched bases: 8. The CDR3 has 15 residues. The germline CDR1 and CDR2 sequences are GTSNPN and SVGIG (reference sequence). This CDR3 is CAWSLLAGGPGEQYF. The DNA for the CDR3 is TGTGCCTGGAGTCTTCTAGCGGGAGGGCCCGGCGAGCAGTACTTC.

This chain connects TRBV30 to TRBJ2-3; D gene unclear. Looked up from germline, CDR1 is GTSNPN and CDR2 is SVGIG (reference sequence). V was clipped by 0 bases and J by 2 bases, with 12 bases between them. The CDR3 is made up of 15 amino acids. In DNA, the CDR3 is TGTGCCTGGAGTGTACAAGTATCTTTCACAGATACGCAGTATTTT. As protein: CAWSVQVSFTDTQYF.